These T cell receptor beta chains were read from a single sample in a study of T cell changes during pregnancy in multiple sclerosis. The method was immunoSEQ multiplex PCR; TCRdb's version includes in-frame clones alone and lacks a portion of them. Of 90,000 to 130,000 clones in the sample, around nine tenths are singletons; the top ten hold 1.5%. The specimen was peripheral blood, collected in the third trimester of pregnancy. These receptors were taken from a female donor with multiple sclerosis, enrolled in a pregnancy study. Each CDR3 is given with its conserved first and last residue. D genes are given only for firm matches. For some rows the clone size is stated as once, few or many, or as a class when expanded; others skip it.

DNA: TGTGCCTGGAGCACCCCTTACGGTGGCTACACCTTC
CDR3: CAWSTPYGGYTF
size: once
V: TRBV30
J: TRBJ1-2
D: .

DNA: TGTGCCAGCAGTGCCACGGGGTGGGAAAAACTGTTTTTT
CDR3: CASSATGWEKLFF
size: once
V: TRBV25-1
J: TRBJ1-4
D: .

DNA: TGTGCCAGCAGCTGGGACTGGCGAAAGTTCTTC
CDR3: CASSWDWRKFF
size: .
V: TRBV2
J: TRBJ2-1
D: .

DNA: TGTGCCAGCAGTTTGCGGGCCAGTAGCTCCTACGAGCAGTACTTC
CDR3: CASSLRASSSYEQYF
size: .
V: TRBV27
J: TRBJ2-7
D: .

DNA: TGTGCCAGCGCCTACATGGCGGGAGGGGATGAGCAGTTCTTC
CDR3: CASAYMAGGDEQFF
size: .
V: TRBV6-1
J: TRBJ2-1
D: TRBD2

DNA: TGTGCCAGCTCACGCGAGGCGGGGACAGAAGAGACCCAGTACTTC
CDR3: CASSREAGTEETQYF
size: .
V: TRBV18
J: TRBJ2-5
D: .

DNA: TGTGCCACCAGCGTTACACATTCCGGGACAGCTCCCTACGAGCAGTACTTC
CDR3: CATSVTHSGTAPYEQYF
size: .
V: TRBV15
J: TRBJ2-7
D: TRBD1

DNA: TGTGCCAGCAGTGTCAAGCGGTCGACTAATGAAAAACTGTTTTTT
CDR3: CASSVKRSTNEKLFF
size: .
V: TRBV2
J: TRBJ1-4
D: .

DNA: TGTGCCAGCAGTGAAGCGGGCAGGGTAGGAAACACTGAAGCTTTCTTT
CDR3: CASSEAGRVGNTEAFF
size: .
V: TRBV2
J: TRBJ1-1
D: .

DNA: TGTGCCAGCAGTTACTCGGAGGCGGGCTGGGGGACCCAGTACTTC
CDR3: CASSYSEAGWGTQYF
size: .
V: TRBV6-5
J: TRBJ2-5
D: .

DNA: TGTGCCAGCAGTTACTACGGTCCCCGGAGGGACATTCAGTACTTC
CDR3: CASSYYGPRRDIQYF
size: .
V: TRBV6-6
J: TRBJ2-4
D: .

DNA: TGTGCCAGCATTAAGGGGGCAGGACGGAATGAGCAGTTCTTC
CDR3: CASIKGAGRNEQFF
size: few
V: TRBV2
J: TRBJ2-1
D: TRBD1

DNA: TGTGCCAGCAGACCAGTGGGCAATCAGGGCTACACCTTC
CDR3: CASRPVGNQGYTF
size: .
V: TRBV7-2
J: TRBJ1-2
D: .

DNA: TGTGCCAGCAGCCCACGGGCGGGTCGAGGAGGGAATGAGCAGTTCTTC
CDR3: CASSPRAGRGGNEQFF
size: .
V: TRBV7-3
J: TRBJ2-1
D: .

DNA: TGTGCCAGCAGCCCAACCGGGGTGCAAGGAGAGACCCAGTACTTC
CDR3: CASSPTGVQGETQYF
size: .
V: TRBV7-3
J: TRBJ2-5
D: .

DNA: TGTGCCAGCAACGGACTAGCGGGGATAGATACGCAGTATTTT
CDR3: CASNGLAGIDTQYF
size: .
V: TRBV2
J: TRBJ2-3
D: TRBD2

DNA: TGTGCCAGCAGTGAATTACTAGCGGGTTACACAGATACGCAGTATTTT
CDR3: CASSELLAGYTDTQYF
size: .
V: TRBV6-1
J: TRBJ2-3
D: TRBD2

DNA: TGTGCCAGCAGCCAAGGAGTTCTAGCCAAAAACATTCAGTACTTC
CDR3: CASSQGVLAKNIQYF
size: .
V: TRBV11-2
J: TRBJ2-4
D: .

DNA: TGTGCCAGCAGTTTAGCGGGACAGGTGCACGAGCAGTACTTC
CDR3: CASSLAGQVHEQYF
size: .
V: TRBV28
J: TRBJ2-7
D: TRBD1

DNA: TGTGCCAGCAGCTTAATCACGACAGGGTGGGGCGAAAAACTGTTTTTT
CDR3: CASSLITTGWGEKLFF
size: .
V: TRBV11-2
J: TRBJ1-4
D: TRBD1

DNA: TGTGCCAGCAGCCAGCCGCGGGCGAGACAAAACTTCAAGACCGGGGAGCTGTTTTTT
CDR3: CASSQPRARQNFKTGELFF
size: .
V: TRBV7-6
J: TRBJ2-2
D: .

DNA: TGTGCCAGCAGCGTAACAACAGGGTTTCTATACACCGGGGAGCTGTTTTTT
CDR3: CASSVTTGFLYTGELFF
size: .
V: TRBV9
J: TRBJ2-2
D: .

DNA: TGTGCCAGCAGCCGCAGTGGGGGCGGACAGTTTACCAACGAGCAGTACTTC
CDR3: CASSRSGGGQFTNEQYF
size: .
V: TRBV5-6
J: TRBJ2-7
D: .

DNA: TGTGCCAGCAGCACTTCTAGCGGGAGGGCACGGAACAATGAGCAGTTCTTC
CDR3: CASSTSSGRARNNEQFF
size: .
V: TRBV7-2
J: TRBJ2-1
D: TRBD2

DNA: TGTGCCAGCAGCTCCGGGACAGGGGTGATGCACACTGAAGCTTTCTTT
CDR3: CASSSGTGVMHTEAFF
size: .
V: TRBV7-3
J: TRBJ1-1
D: TRBD1

DNA: TGTGCCAGCTCACCACGGACAGGTAAATACGAGCAGTACTTC
CDR3: CASSPRTGKYEQYF
size: .
V: TRBV18
J: TRBJ2-7
D: TRBD1

DNA: TGTGCCAGCAGCTCTCGGGGGGGCCTTAATGAAAAACTGTTTTTT
CDR3: CASSSRGGLNEKLFF
size: once
V: TRBV9
J: TRBJ1-4
D: .

DNA: TGTGCCAGCCGGGCGGGGGCCCAGCCCCAGCATTTT
CDR3: CASRAGAQPQHF
size: .
V: TRBV28
J: TRBJ1-5
D: .

DNA: TGCGCCAGCAGCTTGGATGGGGGGGATGGCGAGCAGTACTTC
CDR3: CASSLDGGDGEQYF
size: .
V: TRBV5-1
J: TRBJ2-7
D: TRBD2